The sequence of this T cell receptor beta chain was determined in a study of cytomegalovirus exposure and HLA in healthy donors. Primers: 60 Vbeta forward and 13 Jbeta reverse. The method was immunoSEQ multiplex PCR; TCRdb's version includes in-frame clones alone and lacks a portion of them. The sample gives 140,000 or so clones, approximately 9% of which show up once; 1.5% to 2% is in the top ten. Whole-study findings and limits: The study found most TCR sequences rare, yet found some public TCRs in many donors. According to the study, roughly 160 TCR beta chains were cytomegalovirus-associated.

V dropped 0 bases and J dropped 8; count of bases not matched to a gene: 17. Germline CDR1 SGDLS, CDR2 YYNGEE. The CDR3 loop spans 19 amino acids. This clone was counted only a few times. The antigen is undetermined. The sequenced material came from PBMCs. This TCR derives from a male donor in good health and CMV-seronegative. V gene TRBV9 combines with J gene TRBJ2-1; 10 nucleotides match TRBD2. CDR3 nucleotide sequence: TGTGCCAGCAGCGTAGTCCCCACTAGCGGGGTACGAGATAAGGATGAGCAGTTCTTC. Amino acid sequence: CASSVVPTSGVRDKDEQFF.